This TCR beta chain was captured in a study of regulatory T cells in long-lasting Graves disease. The wider study: Positive TSH receptor antibodies alongside over 5 years of antithyroid drugs were what marked Graves' disease as persistent. Regarding the study as a whole: Whereas nearly 1,000 public clonotypes were shared by new patients, persistent patients shared more, at around 2,700. The analysis examined peripheral blood only and excluded thyroid tissue.

Germline CDR1 SQVTM, CDR2 ANQGSEA. This CDR3 has 14 residues. Trimming removed 3 bases at V and 1 base at J, with 12 bases between. Documented time point: persistent/refractory GD, antithyroid drugs over 5 years with positive TRAb. The TCR library was made from RNA that had been extracted from PBMCs in TRIzol. Arm-PCR of CDR3 regions with iRepertoire HTBI primers generated TCR beta libraries. Original methodology: Samples collectively showed some 65 TRBV and approximately 14 TRBJ segments. TCRdb fed the multiplex PCR reads into MiXCR, producing one record per CDR3 protein. The authors' filters were not applied to this entry. The data hold about 660,000 distinct CDR3 sequences, with around 30% observed a single time. This clonotype was found a few times. Its antigen is unknown.

The clonotype was recovered from a female donor with Graves disease. V usage is TRBV29-1 and J usage is TRBJ1-1, with D unresolved. Sequencing was performed on peripheral blood mononuclear cells (PBMCs), taken when the disease was refractory, from a patient treated with antithyroid drugs. The CDR3 here is CSVERGRANTEAFF. Written as DNA, the CDR3 is TGCAGCGTTGAGCGTGGGCGAGCGAACACTGAAGCTTTCTTT.